This T cell receptor (beta chain) was sequenced in a study of T cell changes during pregnancy in multiple sclerosis. Sequencing was performed with immunoSEQ multiplex PCR; in TCRdb, only in-frame clones are kept and a portion is missing. The repertoire has 35,000 to 45,000 clones, roughly nine tenths of them found once; the top ten carry approximately 0.5%. From germline, CDR1 is SGHDT and CDR2 YYEEEE. There are 15 residues in the CDR3. The V end lost 0 bases, the J end lost 1 base, and 10 bases lay between the germline ends. This sample comprised CD4+ T cells from peripheral blood mononuclear cells, obtained in the first trimester of pregnancy. This receptor was taken from a female donor with multiple sclerosis, enrolled in a pregnancy study. The chain is built from TRBV5-6 and TRBJ1-2, with D perhaps TRBD1 (5 bases). The CDR3 reads CASSLGRGYNYGYTF. CDR3 nucleotide sequence: TGTGCCAGCAGCTTGGGTAGGGGATATAACTATGGCTACACCTTC.